The source of this T cell receptor beta chain is a study of blood T cell repertoires in COVID-19. Participants' reported clinical history set cohort assignment. Donors in Cohort 3 counted as recovered after two negative PCRs, clearance, or symptom resolution. Germline V gene sequence: CDR1 MDHEN, CDR2 SYDVKM. This CDR3 spans 14 amino acids. V shed 3 bases, J shed 3 bases, and the junction held 3 bases outside the gene matches. The protocol was immunoSEQ multiplex PCR, while the TCRdb copy is restricted to in-frame clones and leaves out a portion. This sample has about 200,000 clones; about 80% occur once, and the top ten carry roughly 7%.

The sequenced sample consisted of PBMCs or T cells enriched from blood (not recorded which). The TCR originated in a man aged 40-55 years who had recovered from COVID-19. The V and J genes are TRBV28 and TRBJ1-2, with 8 nucleotides matching TRBD1. The CDR3 region is CASSLIQGDYGYTF. The CDR3 DNA follows: TGTGCCAGCAGTTTGATACAGGGGGACTATGGCTACACCTTC.